This TCR beta chain was retrieved from a study of cytomegalovirus exposure and HLA in healthy donors. Study-wide points: The number of N-insertions in an Asian-associated ancestry cluster was reportedly below the approximately 700-donor mean in a later analysis. Sequences of the TCR beta chain were said to predict the HLA-A and HLA-B alleles of most subjects accurately. Later analysis revealed greater clonal expansion in HLA-associated TCR beta chains than in equally common others.

The CDR3 contains 15 residues. Germline-derived CDR1 and CDR2 are MNHEY and SVGAGI. V shed 7 bases and J 4 bases; nucleotides not matched to a gene: 6. The primer mix had 60 Vbeta and 13 Jbeta primers. Generated by immunoSEQ multiplex PCR, the TCRdb table keeps only in-frame clones and is missing some. Of fewer than 250,000 clones listed, almost 80% are singletons. Turning to this clone: Antigen specificity is unknown.

The source of this sequence is a male donor in good health and CMV-seronegative. This chain links TRBV6-5 with TRBJ2-5; TRBD2 matches 13 bases. What was sequenced was PBMCs. The CDR3 region has the DNA TGTGCCAGCATCGGGACTAGCGGGAATGGAGAGACCCAGTACTTC. Its protein product is CASIGTSGNGETQYF.